The source of this T cell receptor (beta chain) is a study of T-cell reconstitution after alpha-beta-depleted transplantation in children (TCRdb year 2016). In the study overall: T-cell immune reconstitution after TCRalphabeta/CD19-depleted allogeneic hematopoietic cell transplantation in children was quantitatively tracked in the study by means of TCR repertoire profiling. Overall study outcomes, separate from this receptor: The high TCRbeta diversity at day 60 in some patients was ascribed to recipient T cells and intrathymic progenitors that had survived conditioning. The apparently early alphabetaT-cell count recovery about two months after transplant was reportedly dependent on only several hundred rapidly expanded clones derived from non-depleted graft cells. The frequencies of hyperexpanded clones fell over the following months, and after one year, T-cell counts and TCRbeta diversity were mostly attributed to newly produced T cells.

In the germline V gene, CDR1 corresponds to MNHEY and CDR2 to SVGAGI. Cut back by 8 bases and 5 bases, the V and J ends lie 10 bases apart. Measured from the cysteine to the phenylalanine, the CDR3 is 11 residues long. Only the CDR3 region is kept as DNA, spanning 33 bases read in frame from base 1. Library preparation used PCR. TCRdb names Illumina HiSeq 2500 as the instrument used. TCR libraries were prepared with molecular barcoding, using unique molecular identifiers to normalize TCRbeta repertoire quantification. TCRdb trimmed public reads at Q25 via fastp, called clones via MiXCR and kept in-frame beta chains. Every CDR3 protein is listed once, alongside the most common genes and DNA of its rows. This sample is represented by some 78,000 distinct CDR3 sequences; 11% to 15% of them were singletons. The ten biggest clones cover about 25% of the sample. This clonotype was seen a few times. Its binding antigen is unknown. No per-base quality is available; no much larger clone lies one base away.

What the treatment or condition label conveys for this sample: allogeneic hematopoietic cell transplantation with graft depleted of TCRalphabeta T cells and CD19 B cells. TCRalphabeta/CD19-depleted allogeneic hematopoietic cell grafts were given to the transplant recipients, all of whom were children. This clonotype was sampled from a male patient between 2 and 15 years old who had a stem cell transplant for acute lymphoblastic leukemia, so the T cells may come from the graft donor. This sample comprised PBMCs, mostly from graft donor cells, obtained 180 days after TCRalphabeta/CD19-depleted stem cell transplant. The chain employs TRBV6-5 and TRBJ2-7; a weak D assignment points to TRBD2 (5 bases agree). The sequence in DNA is TGTGCCAGCGTAAGGGAGAACGAGCAGTACTTC. The resulting protein is CASVRENEQYF.